The source of this TCR beta chain is a study of blood T cell repertoires in COVID-19. Trimming removed 1 base from V and 4 bases from J, with 15 bases in between. Germline CDR1 reads SGHRS; CDR2 reads YFSETQ. This CDR3 comprises 16 residues. This clone came up once. Clones were read by immunoSEQ multiplex PCR, and TCRdb kept only the in-frame ones, dropping some. The table records roughly 320,000 clones, about 87% of them present only once. The material sequenced was peripheral blood. This chain connects TRBV5-1 to TRBJ2-1, with a possible D match to TRBD1 (5 bases). This TCR derives from a woman in her forties or fifties with COVID-19, enrolled during active disease. The CDR3 loop is CASSLKRQTLYNEQFF. In nucleotides, the CDR3 is TGCGCCAGCAGCTTGAAACGACAGACCCTTTACAATGAGCAGTTCTTC.